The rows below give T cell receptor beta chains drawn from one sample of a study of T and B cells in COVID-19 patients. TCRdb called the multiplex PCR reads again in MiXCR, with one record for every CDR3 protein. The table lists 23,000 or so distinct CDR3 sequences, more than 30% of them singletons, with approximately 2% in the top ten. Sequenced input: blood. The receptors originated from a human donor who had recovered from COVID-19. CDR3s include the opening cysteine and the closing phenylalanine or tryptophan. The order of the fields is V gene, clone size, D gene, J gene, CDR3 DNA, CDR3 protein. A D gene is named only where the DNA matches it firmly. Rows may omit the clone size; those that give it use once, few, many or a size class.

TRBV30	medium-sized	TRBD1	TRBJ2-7	TGTGCCTGGAGTGTACAGGGGCAGATCTCCTACGAGCAGTACTTC	CAWSVQGQISYEQYF
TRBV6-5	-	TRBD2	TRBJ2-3	TGTGCCAGCAGTGAAGCGCTTCTAGCGGGGAGGAGCACAGATACGCAGTATTTT	CASSEALLAGRSTDTQYF
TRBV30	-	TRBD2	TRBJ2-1	TGTGCCAGGGGGACTAGCGGGGACAATGAGCAGTTCTTC	CARGTSGDNEQFF
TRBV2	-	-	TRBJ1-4	TGTGCCAGCAGGGATGAAAAACTGTTTTTT	CASRDEKLFF
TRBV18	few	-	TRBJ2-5	TGTGCCAGCTCACCGGACTACCAAGAGACCCAGTACTTC	CASSPDYQETQYF
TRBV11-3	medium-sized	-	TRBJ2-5	TGTGCCAGCAGCTTAGGGGACAATCTTCGGGAGACCCAGTACTTC	CASSLGDNLRETQYF
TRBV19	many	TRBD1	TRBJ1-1	TGTGCCAGTATCCCGGCGAGGGACAGGAATGAAGCTTTCTTT	CASIPARDRNEAFF
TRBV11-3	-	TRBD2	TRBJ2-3	TGTGCCAGCAGCCGGACTAGCGGGGGAGGTACAGATACGCAGTATTTT	CASSRTSGGGTDTQYF
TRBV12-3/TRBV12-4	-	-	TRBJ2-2	TGTGCCAGCAGACCAACCCGGGGGTGGGGGGAGACTAACACCGGGGAGCTGTTTTTT	CASRPTRGWGETNTGELFF
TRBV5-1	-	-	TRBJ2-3	TGCGCCAGCAGGTCGGGGCCAAGCACAGATACGCAGTATTTT	CASRSGPSTDTQYF
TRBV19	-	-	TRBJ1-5	TGTGCCAGTAGTATAGGGGTATTTGGGGGGAGCTATCAGCCCCAGCATTTT	CASSIGVFGGSYQPQHF
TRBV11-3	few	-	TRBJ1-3	TGTGCCAGCAGCTTACCTGGAAACACCATATATTTT	CASSLPGNTIYF
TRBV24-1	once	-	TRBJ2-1	TGTGCCACCAGTGATTGGGGAGCTAATGAGCAGTTCTTC	CATSDWGANEQFF
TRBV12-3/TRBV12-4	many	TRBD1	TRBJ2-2	TGTGCCAGCACCACAGGGGGCTCCAACACCGGGGAGCTGTTTTTT	CASTTGGSNTGELFF
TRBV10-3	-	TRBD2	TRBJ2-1	TGTGCCATCAGTGCGCTAGCGGGGGGGCAGGGGAGTGAGCAGTTCTTC	CAISALAGGQGSEQFF
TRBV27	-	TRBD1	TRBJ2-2	TGTGCCAGCAGTTTGGGGGACAGGGCGTACACCGGGGAGCTGTTTTTT	CASSLGDRAYTGELFF
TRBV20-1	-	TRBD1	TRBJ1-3	TGCAGTGCTAGAGAGGACAGGGGGCTTGGAAACACCATATATTTT	CSAREDRGLGNTIYF
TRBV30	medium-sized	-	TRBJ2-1	TGTGCCTGGGCGCGGGTGCGTGAGCAGTTCTTC	CAWARVREQFF
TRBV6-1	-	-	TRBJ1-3	TGTGCCAGCAGCATATCGTGGGGCTCTGGAAACACCATATATTTT	CASSISWGSGNTIYF
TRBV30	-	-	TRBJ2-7	TGTGCCTGGAGTAGGGGGGCAGACTACGAGCAGTACTTC	CAWSRGADYEQYF
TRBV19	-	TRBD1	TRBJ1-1	TGTGCCAGTAGTAGAGAAGCCCCCAGGGGGCCTATCACTGAAGCTTTCTTT	CASSREAPRGPITEAFF
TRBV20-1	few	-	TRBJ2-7	TGCAGTGCTAGGAACTACGAGCAGTACTTC	CSARNYEQYF
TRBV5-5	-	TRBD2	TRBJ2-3	TGTGCCAGCAGACGGGGTGCCTCTAGCGGGGGGGCATCAGATACGCAGTATTTT	CASRRGASSGGASDTQYF
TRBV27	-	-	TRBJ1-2	TGTGCCAGCAGTTTATCTCCCCCCGGACGTGGGGGCTATGGCTACACCTTC	CASSLSPPGRGGYGYTF
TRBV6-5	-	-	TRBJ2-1	TGTGCCAGCAGTGTCCGGGGTAGCGGCTACAATGAGCAGTTCTTC	CASSVRGSGYNEQFF
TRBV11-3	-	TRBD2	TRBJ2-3	TGTGCCAGCAGCCCTGCTCTCGGGCGGGGGGGATCAGATACGCAGTATTTT	CASSPALGRGGSDTQYF
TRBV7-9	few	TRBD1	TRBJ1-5	TGTGCCAGCAGCCGGGGACAGGGCGCTCAGCCCCAGCATTTT	CASSRGQGAQPQHF
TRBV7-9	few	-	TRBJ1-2	TGTGCCAGCAGCTTAGGGCAGGGGTATGGCTACACCTTC	CASSLGQGYGYTF
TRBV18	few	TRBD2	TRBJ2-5	TGTGCCAGCTCACCAATAGCGGGGGGCCTCCAAGAGACCCAGTACTTC	CASSPIAGGLQETQYF
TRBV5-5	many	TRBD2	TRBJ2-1	TGTGCCAGCAGCTTGGGTGGGGGGGTCGAAGATGAGCAGTTCTTC	CASSLGGGVEDEQFF
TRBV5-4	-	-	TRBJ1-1	TGTGCCAGCAGGGCAAGACCTGACACTGAAGCTTTCTTT	CASRARPDTEAFF
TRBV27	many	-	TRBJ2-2	TGTGCCAGCAGTCCATACCGGGCCCGGGCCGGGGAGCTGTTTTTT	CASSPYRARAGELFF
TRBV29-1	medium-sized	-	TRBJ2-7	TGCAGCGTTTCAGGGTCACGATCCGAGCAGTACTTC	CSVSGSRSEQYF
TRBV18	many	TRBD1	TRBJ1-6	TGTGCCAGCTCTAAACCAGGGGGAGGATCACCCCTCCACTTT	CASSKPGGGSPLHF
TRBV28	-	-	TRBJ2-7	TGTGCCACCCTTAGGCAGGGAGGATACGAGCAGTACTTC	CATLRQGGYEQYF
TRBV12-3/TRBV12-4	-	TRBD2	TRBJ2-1	TGTGCCAGCAGGCTAGCGGGGGGCGATCTATACAATGAGCAGTTCTTC	CASRLAGGDLYNEQFF
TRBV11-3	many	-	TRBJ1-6	TGTGCCAGCAGCCTTCTGATCGGGGGGTCAAATTCACCCCTCCACTTT	CASSLLIGGSNSPLHF
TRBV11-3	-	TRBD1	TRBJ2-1	TGTGCCAGCAGCGAGGACAGGCCTTCCAATGAGCAGTTCTTC	CASSEDRPSNEQFF
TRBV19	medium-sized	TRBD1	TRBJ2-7	TGTGCCAGTAGTACCCGCGGGACAGGCACCTACGAGCAGTACTTC	CASSTRGTGTYEQYF
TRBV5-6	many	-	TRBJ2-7	TGTGCCAGCAGCTTGTCTAGTAACGAGCAGTACTTC	CASSLSSNEQYF
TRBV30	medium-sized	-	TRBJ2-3	TGTGCCTGGAGTGTACGGGGTACGCAGTATTTT	CAWSVRGTQYF
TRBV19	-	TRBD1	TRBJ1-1	TGTGCCAGTAGTTCTGACAGGGGAAACACTGAAGCTTTCTTT	CASSSDRGNTEAFF
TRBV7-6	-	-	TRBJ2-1	TGTGCCAGCAGCCCTCAAGCCGTGGGAAACAATGAGCAGTTCTTC	CASSPQAVGNNEQFF
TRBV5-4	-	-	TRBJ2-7	TGTGCCAGCAGCTCTCAACCCTACGAGCAGTACTTC	CASSSQPYEQYF
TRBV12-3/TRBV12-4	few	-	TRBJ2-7	TGTGCCAGCGGAGGAGCTGTGGGAGGCGAGCAGTACTTC	CASGGAVGGEQYF
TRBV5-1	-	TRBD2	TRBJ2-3	TGCGCCAGCAGCCCCCGGACTAGCGCCCGCGGGGATACGCAGTATTTT	CASSPRTSARGDTQYF
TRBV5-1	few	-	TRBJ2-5	TGCGCCAGCAGCTATGAAGAGACCCAGTACTTC	CASSYEETQYF
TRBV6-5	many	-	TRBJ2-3	TGTGCCAGCAGTAACCCGTGGGATCGCACAGATACGCAGTATTTT	CASSNPWDRTDTQYF
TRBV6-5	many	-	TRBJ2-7	TGTGCCAGCAGTTACTCTACCGACAGCTACGAGCAGTACTTC	CASSYSTDSYEQYF
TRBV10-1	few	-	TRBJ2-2	TGCGCCAGCAGTGAGTTACGACCAGAAAGCACCGGGGAGCTGTTTTTT	CASSELRPESTGELFF
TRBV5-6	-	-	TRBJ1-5	TGTGCCAGCAGCTTGGGTAGTCATAGCAATCAGCCCCAGCATTTT	CASSLGSHSNQPQHF
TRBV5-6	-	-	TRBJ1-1	TGTGCCAGCAGCTTGACAGGGATAGTCACTGAAGCTTTCTTT	CASSLTGIVTEAFF
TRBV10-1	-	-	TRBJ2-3	TGCGCCAGCAGTGAATTCGGGGGCACAGATACGCAGTATTTT	CASSEFGGTDTQYF